Each of the 21 T cell receptor beta chains below was sequenced from the same sample in a study of T-cell memory formation after mild COVID-19. TCRdb used MiXCR to reprocess the 5' RACE reads, holding one entry per CDR3 protein. This sample yields roughly 300,000 distinct CDR3 sequences, of which roughly 8.2% are seen a single time; about 20% belongs to the top ten. The specimen was PBMCs or a T cell subset sorted from them (not recorded which). The source of these receptors is a man between 18 and 29 years old who had mild COVID-19 (a few samples of this study predate the infection). Cell type and time point are not known.

This clonotype was seen a handful of times. The J gene is TRBJ2-7, the V gene TRBV29-1; D possibly uses TRBD1 or TRBD2 (6 bases each). This CDR3 region has 12 residues. The V end lost 6 bases, the J end lost 5 bases, and 14 bases lay between the germline ends. The germline V gene has CDR1 SQVTM and CDR2 ANQGSEA. Here the CDR3 reads CSVGGRGNEQYF. The CDR3, as DNA: TGCAGCGTGGGGGGCAGGGGCAACGAGCAGTACTTC.

This clonotype was recorded a few times. The V gene is TRBV6-2 or TRBV6-3, the J gene TRBJ2-1; TRBD2 is a possible D gene (5 bases). The V and J ends lost 2 bases and 6 bases respectively, with 14 bases between them. This CDR3 has 15 residues. Germline V gene sequence: CDR1 MNHEY, CDR2 SVGEGT. The CDR3 sequence is CASSYGVGVPNEQFF. CDR3 nucleotides: TGTGCCAGCAGTTACGGGGTCGGGGTACCCAATGAGCAGTTCTTC.

The chain is built from TRBV15 and TRBJ2-3, with 8 bases fitting TRBD2. The germline CDR1 and CDR2 sequences are LNHNV and YYDKDF (reference sequence). The V segment lost 0 bases and the J segment 8 bases; nucleotides outside the gene matches: 4. The CDR3 totals 14 residues. CDR3 nucleotide sequence: TGTGCCACCAGCAGAGATCGGGGGGGCGGTACGCAGTATTTT. Protein: CATSRDRGGGTQYF.

The V gene is TRBV5-1, the J gene TRBJ2-1; a weak D match, TRBD2 (7 bases). V lost 4 bases, J lost 6 bases, and 17 bases lay in between. The CDR3 totals 15 residues. Germline lookup yields CDR1 SGHRS and CDR2 YFSETQ. CDR3 nucleotides: TGCGCCAGCAGCCTGGGGCGGGGGCATATCAATGAGCAGTTCTTC. Protein: CASSLGRGHINEQFF.

The V call is TRBV7-9, the J call TRBJ2-1, with 10 bases matching TRBD2. The CDR3 is made up of 15 amino acids. V was clipped by 1 base and J by 9 bases; unmatched bases: 6. The germline CDR1 and CDR2 sequences are SEHNR and FQNEAQ (reference sequence). The CDR3 region is CASSLVSGGAPEQFF. The CDR3 nucleotides read TGTGCCAGCAGCTTAGTCAGCGGGGGGGCCCCTGAGCAGTTCTTC. Drawing the rest from reference TRBV7-9 and TRBJ2-1, the complete variable domain is DTGVSQNPRHKITKRGQNVTFRCDPISEHNRLYWYRQTLGQGPEFLTYFQNEAQLEKSRLLSDRFSAERPKGSFSTLEIQRTEQGDSAMYLCASSLVSGGAPEQFFGPGTRLTVL.

The CDR3 sequence is CASTIGLAGIIGELFF. CDR3 coding DNA: TGCGCCAGCACTATAGGACTAGCGGGGATCATCGGGGAGCTGTTTTTT. The rearrangement links TRBV5-1 to TRBJ2-2; 12 bases map to TRBD2. The CDR3 is made up of 16 amino acids. Germline CDR1 SGHRS, CDR2 YFSETQ. V trimming: 6 bases; J trimming: 7 bases; junction bases outside the gene matches: 10. Variable domain in full (rest from reference TRBV5-1 and TRBJ2-2): KAGVTQTPRYLIKTRGQQVTLSCSPISGHRSVSWYQQTPGQGLQFLFEYFSETQRNKGNFPGRFSGRQFSNSRSEMNVSTLELGDSALYLCASTIGLAGIIGELFFGEGSRLTVL.

This clonotype has only a few counts. The rearrangement uses TRBV24-1 and TRBJ2-2, with 8 nucleotides matching TRBD1. Per germline, CDR1 KGHDR and CDR2 SFDVKD. This CDR3 has 16 residues. V lost 5 bases and J lost 1; bases outside the gene matches: 5. Here the CDR3 reads CATSVGGQGNTGELFF. The CDR3 DNA reads TGTGCCACCAGTGTCGGAGGACAGGGGAACACCGGGGAGCTGTTTTTT.

The sample holds a few counts of this clonotype. This rearrangement joins TRBV24-1 to TRBJ2-3; TRBD1 is a possible D gene (8 bases). The V gene lost 9 bases and the J gene lost 5 bases, with 17 bases spanning the gap. This CDR3 is built from 14 residues. Germline loops: CDR1 KGHDR, CDR2 SFDVKD. CDR3 loop: CATEQGGSLDTQYF. The CDR3 coding sequence is TGTGCCACCGAACAGGGGGGGAGCTTAGATACGCAGTATTTT.

This clonotype came up many times. This chain joins TRBV11-2 and TRBJ2-2; a weak D match, TRBD1 (6 bases). In germline, CDR1 is SGHAT, CDR2 FQNNGV. The CDR3 is made up of 17 amino acids. Trimming stripped 2 bases from V and 3 bases from J, with 16 bases between. Here the CDR3 reads CASSLIPGAGDTGELFF. DNA for the CDR3: TGTGCCAGCAGCTTAATCCCAGGGGCAGGTGACACCGGGGAGCTGTTTTTT.

This clonotype was observed a handful of times. The CDR3 nucleotides are TGTGCCATACAGGGTTGGAGCAATCAGCCCCAGCATTTT. This codes for CAIQGWSNQPQHF. The rearrangement uses TRBV6-1 and TRBJ1-5, with a weak D call TRBD1 (6 bases). V gave up 10 bases and J gave up 1 base, with 11 bases separating them. Germline CDR1 and CDR2: MNHNS and SASEGT. The CDR3 is 13 residues long.

Only a few counts were recorded for this clonotype. J is TRBJ1-1 and V is TRBV20-1; 7 nucleotides line up with TRBD1. Trimming removed 4 bases from V and 3 bases from J; junction bases left unmatched: 8. The CDR3 runs 14 residues. Germline CDR1 DFQATT, CDR2 SNEGSKA (reference sequence). In nucleotides, the CDR3 is TGCAGTGCTAAAGGGGACAGCACGCACACTGAAGCTTTCTTT. Translation: CSAKGDSTHTEAFF.

A few counts support this clonotype. This chain connects TRBV7-9 to TRBJ2-5; 11 bases agree with TRBD1. The germline V gene encodes CDR1 SEHNR and CDR2 FQNEAQ (reference sequence). V trimming: 5 bases; J trimming: 4 bases; junction bases outside the gene matches: 6. This CDR3 has 15 amino acids. The CDR3 sequence is CASSSWDRGGETQYF. DNA for the CDR3: TGTGCCAGCAGCAGCTGGGACAGGGGGGGAGAGACCCAGTACTTC.

The sample holds many counts of this clonotype. The rearrangement uses TRBV20-1 and TRBJ1-2; no clear D. The germline CDR1 and CDR2 sequences are DFQATT and SNEGSKA (reference sequence). The V end lost 3 bases, the J end lost 8 bases, and 16 bases lay between the germline ends. The CDR3 is 13 residues long. This chain's CDR3 is CSARFRLSSGYTF. Here the CDR3 DNA reads TGCAGTGCTAGGTTCAGGCTATCTTCAGGCTACACCTTC.

The V call is TRBV3-1, the J call TRBJ2-1; no clear D gene. Looked up from germline, CDR1 is LGHDT and CDR2 is YNNKEL (reference sequence). This CDR3 is 16 amino acids long. Between the trimmed V and J ends, which lost 3 bases and 1 base, there was a span of 13 bases. The CDR3 spells CASSHSPFGSYNEQFF. CDR3 DNA: TGTGCCAGCAGCCACTCCCCCTTTGGTTCCTACAATGAGCAGTTCTTC.

CDR3 protein: CASSLWAGLNTEAFF. The DNA for the CDR3 is TGTGCCAGCAGTTTGTGGGCAGGGTTAAACACTGAAGCTTTCTTT. The chain uses TRBV27 and TRBJ1-1; possibly TRBD1 for D (5 bases). Trimming stripped 3 bases from V and 2 bases from J, with 13 bases between. Germline V CDR1 and CDR2: MNHEY, SMNVEV (reference sequence). The CDR3 covers 15 residues.

The rearrangement links TRBV9 to TRBJ1-5; D remains ambiguous. Germline V CDR1 and CDR2: SGDLS, YYNGEE. The CDR3 length is 13 residues. Trimming took 4 bases from V and 6 from J, leaving 11 bases between them. The CDR3 bases are TGTGCCAGCAGCCCAGGTGTCGTTCAGCCCCAGCATTTT. This translates into CASSPGVVQPQHF. Full variable domain (remainder filled in from reference TRBV9 and TRBJ1-5): DSGVTQTPKHLITATGQRVTLRCSPRSGDLSVYWYQQSLDQGLQFLIQYYNGEERAKGNILERFSAQQFPDLHSELNLSSLELGDSALYFCASSPGVVQPQHFGDGTRLSIL.

J is TRBJ2-2 and V is TRBV12-3 or TRBV12-4; 7 bases line up with TRBD2. Losses at the gene ends were 0 bases for V and 4 bases for J; bases not matched to a gene: 5. This CDR3 region has 16 residues. This CDR3 reads CASSLAAQRGTGELFF. CDR3 DNA: TGTGCCAGCAGTTTAGCTGCCCAGCGGGGCACCGGGGAGCTGTTTTTT.

This clonotype has more than one count but fewer than ten. The DNA for the CDR3 is TGTGCCTCGGGACTGATGAACACTGAAGCTTTCTTT. Translation gives CASGLMNTEAFF. V and J are TRBV7-9 and TRBJ1-1, with D perhaps matching TRBD1 (5 bases). The CDR3 loop spans 12 amino acids. V was pared by 11 bases and J by 0 bases, with 10 bases between. Germline CDR1 SEHNR, CDR2 FQNEAQ (reference sequence). Using reference TRBV7-9 and TRBJ1-1 for the parts outside the CDR3, the full variable domain is DTGVSQNPRHKITKRGQNVTFRCDPISEHNRLYWYRQTLGQGPEFLTYFQNEAQLEKSRLLSDRFSAERPKGSFSTLEIQRTEQGDSAMYLCASGLMNTEAFFGQGTRLTVV.

This clonotype was seen many times. The chain recombines TRBV10-3 with TRBJ2-1; 8 bases agree with TRBD1. The trim removed 11 bases at V and 5 bases at J, leaving 5 bases unmatched. This CDR3 is built from 12 residues. Germline V gives CDR1 ENHRY, CDR2 SYGVKD. Here the CDR3 reads CAARTGNNEQFF. CDR3 in DNA: TGTGCCGCCAGGACAGGGAACAATGAGCAGTTCTTC.

The chain joins TRBV6-5 to TRBJ2-2, with D possibly being TRBD1 (6 bases). CDR1 MNHEY and CDR2 SVGAGI come from the germline V gene. This CDR3 is 13 amino acids long. The V gene lost 6 bases and the J gene lost 1 base, with 6 bases spanning the gap. The CDR3, as DNA: TGTGCCAGCAGACAGGGGAACACCGGGGAGCTGTTTTTT. Protein product: CASRQGNTGELFF.

This clonotype was seen at least ten times. The chain employs TRBV7-8 and TRBJ1-5; D remains ambiguous. Germline V lookup: CDR1 SGHVS, CDR2 FQNEAQ. The CDR3 is made up of 16 amino acids. V lost 0 bases and J 0 bases, leaving 9 bases between the germline ends. CDR3 protein: CASSLAGAHSNQPQHF. CDR3 nucleotide sequence: TGTGCCAGCAGCTTAGCGGGAGCCCATAGCAATCAGCCCCAGCATTTT.